Listed below are T cell receptor beta chains from one sample, sequenced in a study of T cells in Graves' hyperthyroidism and ophthalmopathy. MiXCR, applied by TCRdb to the multiplex PCR reads, yields one record per CDR3 protein. The sample lists some 360,000 distinct CDR3 sequences, about a sixth occurring once. Sequencing input: blood. The receptors originated from a middle-aged woman with Graves' ophthalmopathy. Each CDR3 is given without its conserved first and last residue. The order of the fields is V gene, CDR3 protein.

v_call: TRBV11-1
cdr3_aa: ASSSGTSRGNQPQH

v_call: TRBV6-2/TRBV6-3
cdr3_aa: ASNTTPGTSGKISYEQY

v_call: TRBV7-2
cdr3_aa: ASSWTSGASYEQY

v_call: TRBV9
cdr3_aa: ASSVGSWTDSEQY

v_call: TRBV6-5
cdr3_aa: AGSYFETGSYGYT

v_call: TRBV4-1
cdr3_aa: ASSQSDSTSKAF

v_call: TRBV28
cdr3_aa: ASGTGTVTLNTEAF

v_call: TRBV12-3/TRBV12-4
cdr3_aa: ASSPTLIGNTIY

v_call: TRBV15
cdr3_aa: ATSRDRGSKETQY

v_call: TRBV5-1
cdr3_aa: ASSLTGTLGNTIY

v_call: TRBV6-2/TRBV6-3
cdr3_aa: ASSYVPSGSTYAIEQY

v_call: TRBV30
cdr3_aa: AWSLLTNSPLH

v_call: TRBV7-2
cdr3_aa: ASSQGETQY

v_call: TRBV28
cdr3_aa: ASSLVDRPEMNTEAF

v_call: TRBV6-4
cdr3_aa: ASSDSSRGTGDTEAF

v_call: TRBV29-1
cdr3_aa: SVGVSPYEQY

v_call: TRBV6-5
cdr3_aa: ASSWGGLNQPQH

v_call: TRBV12-3/TRBV12-4
cdr3_aa: ASSLVAASSYGYT

v_call: TRBV19
cdr3_aa: ASMGPLNEQY

v_call: TRBV5-1
cdr3_aa: ASSPTLDYEQY

v_call: TRBV3-1
cdr3_aa: ASSQRTANTGELF

v_call: TRBV6-5
cdr3_aa: ASSFLPNTNTEAF

v_call: TRBV5-1
cdr3_aa: ASSSEPGQGPTEQY

v_call: TRBV12-3/TRBV12-4
cdr3_aa: ASSLRLGAEH

v_call: TRBV6-1
cdr3_aa: ASTGTGRARGAGSCF

v_call: TRBV7-9
cdr3_aa: ASSSPLGGAETQY

v_call: TRBV7-9
cdr3_aa: ASSLEGGGYEQY

v_call: TRBV20-1
cdr3_aa: SACDILQNIQY

v_call: TRBV9
cdr3_aa: ASSITGGDQPQH

v_call: TRBV6-1
cdr3_aa: ASRNLAGESYEQY

v_call: TRBV19
cdr3_aa: ASSNRGSGNQPQH

v_call: TRBV28
cdr3_aa: ASIGWSREQY

v_call: TRBV11-2
cdr3_aa: ASSPLAGVGQETQY

v_call: TRBV7-2
cdr3_aa: ASNQGTYQPQH

v_call: TRBV13
cdr3_aa: ASSYPGQGGFYEQY

v_call: TRBV20-1
cdr3_aa: SATPARVEEAF